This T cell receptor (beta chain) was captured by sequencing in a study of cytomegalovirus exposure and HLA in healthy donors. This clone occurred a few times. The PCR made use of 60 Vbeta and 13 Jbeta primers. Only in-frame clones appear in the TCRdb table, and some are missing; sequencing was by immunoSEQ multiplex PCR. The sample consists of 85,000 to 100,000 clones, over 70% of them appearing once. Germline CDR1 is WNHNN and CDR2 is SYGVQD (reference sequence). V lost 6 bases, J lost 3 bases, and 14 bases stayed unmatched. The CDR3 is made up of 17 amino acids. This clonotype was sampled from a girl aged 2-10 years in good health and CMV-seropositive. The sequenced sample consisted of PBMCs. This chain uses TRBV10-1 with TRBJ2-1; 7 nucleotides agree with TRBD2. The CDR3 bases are TGCGCCAGCAGCCCCCGGGCGGGAGAGAACTTCTACAATGAGCAGTTCTTC. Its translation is CASSPRAGENFYNEQFF.